This T cell receptor beta chain was sequenced for a study of cytomegalovirus exposure and HLA in healthy donors. Study summary: The roughly 130 validation repertoires used the same platform as the roughly 670 first-cohort repertoires, a later analysis reported.

The table came from immunoSEQ multiplex PCR; TCRdb's copy has only in-frame clones and leaves some out. The table records around 60,000 clones, 90% of them present only once. CDR3 size: 12 residues. CDR1 SGHNT and CDR2 YENEEA come from the germline V gene. The V gene lost 4 bases and the J gene lost 7 bases, with 10 bases spanning the gap. With respect to this clone: Antigen unknown.

Broader study findings: Cytomegalovirus-associated status was assigned to about 170 TCR beta chains. Rarity characterized most TCR sequences, yet some public TCRs appeared in many donors.

The donors were members of the validation cohort, which comprised about 130 subjects and was separate from the first cohort of around 700 subjects. The chain joins TRBV11-3 to TRBJ1-1; the D gene is possibly TRBD1 (6 bases). The receptor was derived from a man between 18 and 35 years old in good health and CMV-seronegative. Sequencing used PBMCs. CDR3 sequence (DNA): TGTGCCAGCAGCTATAGAGGGGGTGAAGCTTTCTTT. Translation gives CASSYRGGEAFF.